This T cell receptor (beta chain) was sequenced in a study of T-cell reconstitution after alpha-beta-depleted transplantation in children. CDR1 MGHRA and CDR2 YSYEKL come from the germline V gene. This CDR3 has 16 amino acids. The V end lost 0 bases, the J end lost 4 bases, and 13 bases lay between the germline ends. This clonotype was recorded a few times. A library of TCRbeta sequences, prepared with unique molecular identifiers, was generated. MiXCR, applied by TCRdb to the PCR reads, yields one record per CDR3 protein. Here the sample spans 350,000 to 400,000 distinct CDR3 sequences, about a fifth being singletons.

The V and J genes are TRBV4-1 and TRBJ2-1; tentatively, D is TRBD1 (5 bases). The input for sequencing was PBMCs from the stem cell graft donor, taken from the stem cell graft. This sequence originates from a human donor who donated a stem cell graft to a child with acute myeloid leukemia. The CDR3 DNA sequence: TGCGCCAGCAGCCAAGATCCAGGGAAGGGTTACAATGAGCAGTTCTTC. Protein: CASSQDPGKGYNEQFF.